Here is one T cell receptor (beta chain) with its context. The table came from immunoSEQ multiplex PCR; TCRdb's copy has only in-frame clones and leaves some out. The table shows about 68,000 clones, with approximately 91% occurring only once. The data were taken from a study of T cell responses to AZD1222 COVID-19 vaccine. V lost 5 bases to trimming and J lost 2 bases, with 1 base between them. The CDR3 length is 11 residues. CDR1 is LGHNA and CDR2 is YNFKEQ in the germline V gene. This TCR was sampled from an adult in good health. This specimen consisted of peripheral blood, obtained on day 0 of AZD1222 vaccination. This chain connects TRBV4-2 to TRBJ2-1; D unclear. Written as DNA, the CDR3 is TGTGCCAGCAGCACCTACAATGAGCAGTTCTTC. Translated: CASSTYNEQFF.